One TCR beta chain is described in this entry. Its antigen is still unknown. The CDR3 covers 15 residues. Trimming took off 1 base at V and 5 bases at J, with 14 bases between the two ends. The germline gives CDR1 DFQATT, CDR2 SNEGSKA (reference sequence). They isolated at least 6 million PBMCs from each sample. These data belong to a study of blood T cells in healthy people across ages. The study, taken as a whole, reports: Per million T cells, TCR beta diversity dropped about linearly as age rose. Unsorted PBMCs blocked a conclusive comparison of naive and antigen-experienced cells.

The second PCR ran about 6 to 11 cycles with a sample-barcoded 5' primer and J-beta primers. TCRdb fed the 5' RACE reads into MiXCR, producing one record per CDR3 protein. This table has around 1.7 million distinct CDR3 sequences, 28% appearing once. The TCR sequence derives from a woman in her 30s in good health. The sample was blood. The J gene is TRBJ1-4, the V gene TRBV20-1; D uncertain. CDR3 nucleotide sequence: TGCAGTGCTAGAGTGGCACGGATGGGGAATGAAAAACTGTTTTTT. It encodes CSARVARMGNEKLFF.